This passage covers 2 T cell receptor beta chains from one sample sequenced in a study of cytomegalovirus exposure and HLA in healthy donors. The method was immunoSEQ multiplex PCR; TCRdb's version includes in-frame clones alone and lacks a portion of them. The sample shows over 200,000 clones, over 80% of them seen only once. Sequenced: PBMCs. These receptors came from a woman under 40 in good health and CMV-seropositive.

This clone was counted only a few times. The chain has TRBV29-1 and TRBJ1-2, with 8 bases that match TRBD1. In germline, CDR1 is SQVTM, CDR2 ANQGSEA. This CDR3 has 12 amino acids. V trimming: 6 bases; J trimming: 2 bases; junction bases outside the gene matches: 2. CDR3 nucleotide sequence: TGCAGCGTGTGGACAGGGAACTATGGCTACACCTTC. It specifies CSVWTGNYGYTF.

The chain employs TRBV30 and TRBJ2-1, with D tentatively TRBD1 (6 bases). This CDR3 has 14 residues. CDR1 and CDR2 (germline): GTSNPN, SVGIG (reference sequence). Trimming took 5 bases from V and 5 from J, leaving 16 bases between them. In DNA form, the CDR3 reads TGTGCCTGGGTAGGGACACCACATCACAATGAGCAGTTCTTC. This gives the protein CAWVGTPHHNEQFF. Full variable domain (remainder filled in from reference TRBV30 and TRBJ2-1): SQTIHQWPATLVQPVGSPLSLECTVEGTSNPNLYWYRQAAGRGLQLLFYSVGIGQISSEVPQNLSASRPQDRQFILSSKKLLLSDSGFYLCAWVGTPHHNEQFFGPGTRLTVL.